The 30 T cell receptor beta chains below were found in one sample sequenced in a study of cytomegalovirus exposure and HLA in healthy donors. The method was immunoSEQ multiplex PCR; TCRdb's version includes in-frame clones alone and lacks a portion of them. The sample has about 130,000 clones; about nine tenths are singletons. Source material: PBMCs. These receptors were obtained from a man aged 25 to 40 in good health and CMV-seronegative.

The chain has TRBV28 and TRBJ1-6; D is perhaps TRBD1 (5 bases). This CDR3 region has 18 residues. Germline V gene data show CDR1 as MDHEN and CDR2 as SYDVKM. V was clipped by 2 bases and J by 0 bases, with 14 bases between them. This CDR3 reads CASSLTGGPHSYNSPLHF. The CDR3 region has the DNA TGTGCCAGCAGTTTAACGGGGGGACCGCACTCCTATAATTCACCCCTCCACTTT.

The chain carries TRBV14 and TRBJ2-5; TRBD2 agrees at 11 bases. V dropped 1 base and J dropped 5; count of bases not matched to a gene: 6. This CDR3 is 16 amino acids long. From germline, CDR1 is SGHDN and CDR2 FVKESK. CDR3 sequence: CASSQVWTSGSETQYF. The CDR3 bases are TGTGCCAGCAGCCAAGTTTGGACTAGCGGGTCTGAGACCCAGTACTTC.

The genes are TRBV7-2 and TRBJ2-7; the D gene is possibly TRBD2 (5 bases). The CDR3 totals 15 residues. With 3 bases removed from V and 2 bases from J, the gap between germline ends came to 14 bases. In germline, CDR1 is SGHTA, CDR2 FQGNSA. The CDR3 protein is CASSFQTGVTYEQYF. The CDR3 bases are TGTGCCAGCAGCTTTCAGACCGGGGTGACCTACGAGCAGTACTTC.

This clone has just one count. The chain recombines TRBV7-2 with TRBJ1-3, with D perhaps TRBD1 (5 bases). CDR1 SGHTA and CDR2 FQGNSA come from the germline V gene. With 2 bases removed from V and 2 bases from J, the gap between germline ends came to 7 bases. CDR3 size: 14 residues. CDR3 in DNA: TGTGCCAGCAGCTTAACGGGGGCTGGAAACACCATATATTTT. This encodes CASSLTGAGNTIYF.

CDR3 DNA sequence: TGTGCCAGCATTAAGACCATGGGAGGTAACACCATATATTTT. This gives the protein CASIKTMGGNTIYF. This chain joins TRBV6-5 and TRBJ1-3; D remains unclear. The CDR3 runs to 14 residues. With 7 bases removed from V and 7 bases from J, the gap between germline ends came to 17 bases. Germline CDR1 reads MNHEY; CDR2 reads SVGAGI.

V and J are TRBV10-2 and TRBJ1-1; weak D call: TRBD1 (6 bases). Between the trimmed V and J ends, which lost 6 bases and 0 bases, there was a span of 20 bases. In germline, CDR1 is WSHSY, CDR2 SAAADI. CDR3 size: 17 residues. The CDR3, as DNA: TGCGCCAGCAGCGACGTTACAGGGCCACCTCTGAACACTGAAGCTTTCTTT. This codes for CASSDVTGPPLNTEAFF.

This chain uses TRBV19 with TRBJ1-5; TRBD1 aligns across 9 bases. Trimming cost V 9 bases and J 1 base; bases outside gene matches: 7. Germline lookup yields CDR1 LNHDA and CDR2 SQIVND (reference sequence). CDR3 length: 15 amino acids. The CDR3 region has the DNA TGTGCCAGCCGGACAGGGGTAGGGAGCAATCAGCCCCAGCATTTT. Translation gives CASRTGVGSNQPQHF.

This clone appeared once. This chain links TRBV7-9 with TRBJ2-3; no firm D call. Germline lookup yields CDR1 SEHNR and CDR2 FQNEAQ (reference sequence). This CDR3 region has 12 residues. The germline V and J ends were trimmed by 5 bases and 5 bases, with 8 bases remaining between them. This chain's CDR3 is CASSQEKDTQYF. DNA of the CDR3: TGTGCCAGCAGCCAGGAAAAAGATACGCAGTATTTT.

J is TRBJ1-3 and V is TRBV6-6; possibly TRBD1 for D (5 bases). Trimming removed 2 bases from V and 2 bases from J, with 7 bases in between. This CDR3 has 14 amino acids. Germline lookup yields CDR1 MNHNY and CDR2 SVGAGI (reference sequence). The CDR3 coding sequence is TGTGCCAGCAGTTACAGGGGAACTGGAAACACCATATATTTT. It encodes CASSYRGTGNTIYF.

The chain recombines TRBV7-9 with TRBJ1-2; D not certain. Trimming left V 3 bases short and J 7 bases short, with 18 bases between. The CDR3 length is 15 residues. The germline V gene has CDR1 SEHNR and CDR2 FQNEAQ (reference sequence). The CDR3 region is CASSFLTRGAGGYTF. CDR3 bases: TGTGCCAGCAGCTTCCTTACCCGGGGAGCGGGTGGCTACACCTTC.

CDR3 DNA sequence: TGTGCCAGCAGCTTAGCAGCGGCAGAGACCCAGTACTTC. Protein sequence: CASSLAAAETQYF. The chain joins TRBV7-9 to TRBJ2-5, with a possible D match to TRBD2 (5 bases). This CDR3 region has 13 residues. Germline assignment: CDR1 SEHNR and CDR2 FQNEAQ (reference sequence). V was pared by 0 bases and J by 4 bases, with 6 bases between.

This clone has just one count. V is TRBV2 and J is TRBJ2-3, with 9 bases that match TRBD2. Germline V gene lookup returns CDR1 SNHLY and CDR2 FYNNEI. This CDR3 has 16 residues. Losses at the gene ends were 7 bases for V and 2 bases for J; bases not matched to a gene: 10. CDR3 protein: CASIAGGGTNTDTQYF. Here the CDR3 DNA reads TGTGCCAGCATCGCGGGAGGGGGGACCAACACAGATACGCAGTATTTT.

The chain is built from TRBV29-1 and TRBJ1-2; maybe TRBD1 (5 bases). CDR3 size: 13 residues. In germline, CDR1 is SQVTM, CDR2 ANQGSEA. The CDR3 sequence is CTPWGRKNYGYTF. CDR3 coding DNA: TGCACCCCCTGGGGCCGAAAGAACTATGGCTACACCTTC.

This clone was counted a single time. The CDR3 sequence: CASSREGGGGEAFF. The CDR3, as DNA: TGCGCCAGCAGCCGGGAAGGCGGCGGGGGTGAAGCTTTCTTT. The J gene is TRBJ1-1, the V gene TRBV5-1, with a tentative D call TRBD1 (5 bases). Germline CDR1 is SGHRS and CDR2 is YFSETQ. The germline V and J ends were trimmed by 4 bases and 7 bases, with 17 bases remaining between them. The CDR3 loop spans 14 amino acids.

V gene TRBV19 combines with J gene TRBJ1-1; the D gene is possibly TRBD1 (6 bases). The germline CDR1 and CDR2 sequences are LNHDA and SQIVND (reference sequence). V was pared by 7 bases and J by 1 base, with 13 bases between. The CDR3 contains 14 residues. The CDR3 nucleotides read TGTGCCAGTAAATGGGGGCGGGCGAACACTGAAGCTTTCTTT. It encodes CASKWGRANTEAFF. The full variable domain, completed using reference TRBV19 and TRBJ1-1, is DGGITQSPKYLFRKEGQNVTLSCEQNLNHDAMYWYRQDPGQGLRLIYYSQIVNDFQKGDIAEGYSVSREKKESFPLTVTSAQKNPTAFYLCASKWGRANTEAFFGQGTRLTVV.

V and J are TRBV11-3 and TRBJ2-5; 7 bases align to TRBD1. Germline V gene lookup returns CDR1 SGHNT and CDR2 YENEEA. The CDR3 is made up of 13 amino acids. The V segment lost 4 bases and the J segment 2 bases; nucleotides outside the gene matches: 1. CDR3 sequence (DNA): TGTGCCAGCAGCTCGGACAGGCAAGAGACCCAGTACTTC. Amino acid sequence: CASSSDRQETQYF.

The CDR3 DNA follows: TGTGCCAGCAGTTCCAGGACAGGGGTATTGGAAGCTTTCTTT. Residues: CASSSRTGVLEAFF. This rearrangement joins TRBV6-5 to TRBJ1-1, with 9 bases identical to TRBD1. The CDR3 is 14 amino acids. Per the germline V gene, CDR1 is MNHEY and CDR2 is SVGAGI. J was trimmed by 8 bases and V by 4 bases; bases with no gene match: 8.

The chain recombines TRBV9 with TRBJ1-1, with 8 bases that match TRBD1. This CDR3 has 14 amino acids. The V segment lost 4 bases and the J segment 4 bases; nucleotides outside the gene matches: 6. Germline assignment: CDR1 SGDLS and CDR2 YYNGEE. CDR3 sequence (DNA): TGTGCCAGCAGCTCGACAGGGGCGATCACTGAAGCTTTCTTT. It encodes CASSSTGAITEAFF.

V is TRBV5-4 and J is TRBJ1-6; D gene uncertain. In germline, CDR1 is SGHNT, CDR2 YYREEE (reference sequence). The CDR3 spans 14 residues. V gave up 0 bases and J gave up 7 bases, with 8 bases separating them. In nucleotides, the CDR3 is TGTGCCAGCAGCTTGGTCCTCGGGAATTCACCCCTCCACTTT. This encodes CASSLVLGNSPLHF.

The chain has TRBV11-1 and TRBJ2-1; weak D call: TRBD2 (5 bases). This CDR3 region has 18 residues. Between the trimmed V and J ends, which lost 0 bases and 2 bases, there was a span of 17 bases. Germline V lookup: CDR1 SGHAT, CDR2 FQDESV (reference sequence). The CDR3 sequence: CASSLARSGTDPYNEQFF. CDR3 nucleotides: TGTGCCAGCAGCTTAGCACGATCGGGAACGGACCCCTACAATGAGCAGTTCTTC.

V usage is TRBV28 and J usage is TRBJ2-7, with 8 bases that match TRBD1. Trimming removed 2 bases from V and 5 bases from J; junction bases left unmatched: 5. The CDR3 contains 14 residues. Per germline, CDR1 MDHEN and CDR2 SYDVKM. CDR3 region: CASSLVQGGNEQYF. CDR3 coding DNA: TGTGCCAGCAGTTTAGTACAGGGGGGTAACGAGCAGTACTTC.

V usage is TRBV28 and J usage is TRBJ2-7; 8 bases align to TRBD1. V gave up 6 bases and J gave up 10 bases; unmatched junction bases: 5. The germline CDR1 and CDR2 sequences are MDHEN and SYDVKM. The CDR3 covers 11 residues. The CDR3 spells CASSLGQGQYF. CDR3 nucleotide sequence: TGTGCCAGCAGCCTCGGACAGGGCCAGTACTTC.

The chain employs TRBV5-4 and TRBJ2-2; TRBD1 matches 9 bases. The CDR3 totals 16 residues. Germline V gene data show CDR1 as SGHNT and CDR2 as YYREEE (reference sequence). The junction had 9 bases not matched to a gene; V was cut back by 4 bases and J by 5 bases. The CDR3 nucleotides are TGTGCCAGCAGCCGAAACACAGGGGGCATAACCGGGGAGCTGTTTTTT. It translates to CASSRNTGGITGELFF.

The chain couples TRBV12-2 to TRBJ2-7; whether TRBD1, the table's D call, matches the DNA was not checked. TRBV12-2 corresponds to a pseudogene. This CDR3 is built from 17 residues. CDR3 amino acids: CASRYIKRDRGPYEQYF. CDR3 DNA sequence: TGTGCAAGTCGCTATATAAAGAGGGACAGGGGACCCTACGAGCAGTACTTC.

This sequence joins TRBV7-9 and TRBJ2-5; TRBD2 agrees at 14 bases. Germline values: CDR1 SEHNR, CDR2 FQNEAQ (reference sequence). The CDR3 spans 17 residues. Germline trimming cut 1 base from V and 4 bases from J; bases unmatched to any gene: 5. The CDR3 coding sequence is TGTGCCAGCAGCTTAGGAGCGGGACTAGCGGGGGCAGAGACCCAGTACTTC. Amino acid sequence: CASSLGAGLAGAETQYF.

The chain's CDR3 is CASSHGQGLNGYTF. The DNA for the CDR3 is TGTGCCAGCAGCCACGGACAGGGCCTGAATGGCTACACCTTC. The V call is TRBV7-2, the J call TRBJ1-2, with 8 nucleotides matching TRBD1. The germline V gene has CDR1 SGHTA and CDR2 FQGNSA. This CDR3 contains 14 residues. V shed 5 bases and J 6 bases; nucleotides not matched to a gene: 8.

Concerning this clone: The junction does not match germline at one end; this may be a read error. The V and J genes are TRBV4-2 and TRBJ2-3, with 7 positions matching TRBD1. This CDR3 is 15 amino acids long. Germline V gives CDR1 LGHNA, CDR2 YNFKEQ. This CDR3 is CANSQDPRGSDTQYF. The CDR3 DNA follows: TGTGCCAACAGCCAAGACCCCAGGGGGTCAGATACGCAGTATTTT.

The rearrangement uses TRBV19 and TRBJ1-2; TRBD1 is a possible D gene (6 bases). V dropped 3 bases and J dropped 8 bases, with 13 bases sitting between them. Germline V gives CDR1 LNHDA, CDR2 SQIVND (reference sequence). The CDR3 is made up of 13 amino acids. The DNA for the CDR3 is TGTGCCAGTAGTATCCCCGCAGGGGTAGGCTACACCTTC. Its translation: CASSIPAGVGYTF.

This clone was found once. This chain joins TRBV29-1 and TRBJ2-3; TRBD1 agrees at 10 bases. The junction had 13 bases not matched to a gene; V was cut back by 5 bases and J by 5 bases. The CDR3 extends over 16 amino acids. Germline V gene data show CDR1 as SQVTM and CDR2 as ANQGSEA. This chain's CDR3 is CSVRGDRGIRGDTQYF. The DNA of the CDR3 is TGCAGCGTTAGGGGGGACAGGGGTATCCGGGGAGATACGCAGTATTTT.

The CDR3 is CASSLSSGGTDTQYF. DNA for the CDR3: TGTGCCAGCAGCTTATCGAGCGGGGGGACAGATACGCAGTATTTT. This chain joins TRBV5-6 and TRBJ2-3; the match to TRBD2 covers 9 bases. The CDR3 has 15 amino acids. V lost 2 bases, J lost 3 bases, and 4 bases stayed unmatched. Germline lookup yields CDR1 SGHDT and CDR2 YYEEEE. The full variable domain, rest sourced from reference TRBV5-6 and TRBJ2-3, is DAGVTQSPTHLIKTRGQQVTLRCSPKSGHDTVSWYQQALGQGPQFIFQYYEEEERQRGNFPDRFSGHQFPNYSSELNVNALLLGDSALYLCASSLSSGGTDTQYFGPGTRLTVL.